This T cell receptor (beta chain) was recovered during a study of blood T cells in healthy people across ages. The V gene lost 0 bases and the J gene lost 2 bases, with 8 bases spanning the gap. The CDR3 has 14 amino acids. The germline V gene encodes CDR1 WSHSY and CDR2 SAAADI. Peripheral blood from each donor was collected in a volume of 9.5 to 10 milliliters. Isolation yielded PBMCs, at least 6 million per sample, in every case. This clonotype was counted many times. A second PCR, run for about 6 to 11 cycles, used a sample-barcoded 5' primer plus a J-beta primer mix. Each cDNA molecule was tagged by a template-switch adaptor that had 12 random nucleotides. TCRdb reprocessed the 5' RACE reads via MiXCR and lists one record per CDR3 protein. The sample holds some 1.1 million distinct CDR3 sequences, roughly two fifths seen once.

The rearrangement uses TRBV10-2 and TRBJ2-7, with D tentatively TRBD1 (6 bases). Sequenced material: blood. The sequence was obtained from a man between 18 and 29 years old in good health. CDR3 coding DNA: TGCGCCAGCAGTGAGTCGTGGGGGCCCTACGAGCAGTACTTC. Protein product: CASSESWGPYEQYF.